The TCR beta chain under discussion was sequenced for a study of cytomegalovirus exposure and HLA in healthy donors. Notes on the study in general: Most sequenced TCRs were rare (though some public TCRs occurred in many donors). Later analysis identified a missense DCLRE1C variant that was linked to TCR beta V- and J-gene trimming.

The CDR3 runs 14 residues. CDR1 is LGHNA and CDR2 is YSLEER in the germline V gene. The V gene lost 4 bases and the J gene lost 4 bases, with 13 bases spanning the gap. PCR employed 60 Vbeta and 13 Jbeta primers. The repertoire was sequenced with immunoSEQ multiplex PCR; TCRdb's copy has only in-frame clones and lacks some. Among 100,000 to 150,000 clones listed, about 80% were seen once. As regards this clone: The antigen is not known.

The TCR was taken from a woman aged 45-60 years in good health and CMV-seronegative. Source material: PBMCs. The rearrangement joins TRBV4-3 to TRBJ1-1; no reliable D call. In nucleotides, the CDR3 is TGCGCCAGCAGCCCCGATCCCGGTGTCACTGAAGCTTTCTTT. Translated, it gives CASSPDPGVTEAFF.